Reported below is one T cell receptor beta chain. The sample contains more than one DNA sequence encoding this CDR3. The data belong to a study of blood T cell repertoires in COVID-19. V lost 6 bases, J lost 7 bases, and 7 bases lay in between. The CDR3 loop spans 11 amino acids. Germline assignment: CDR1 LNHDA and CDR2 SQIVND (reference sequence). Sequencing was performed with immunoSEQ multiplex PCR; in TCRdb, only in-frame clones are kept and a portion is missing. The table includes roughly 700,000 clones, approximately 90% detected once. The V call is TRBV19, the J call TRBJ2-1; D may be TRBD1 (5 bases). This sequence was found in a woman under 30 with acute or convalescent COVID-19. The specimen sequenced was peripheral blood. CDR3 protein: CASRRGNEQFF. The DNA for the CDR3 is TGTGCCAGTAGAAGGGGTAATGAGCAGTTCTTC.